The rows below give T cell receptor beta chains drawn from one sample of a study of T-cell reconstitution after alpha-beta-depleted transplantation in children. TCRdb reanalysed the PCR reads using MiXCR and keeps one entry per CDR3 protein. Of a few hundred thousand distinct CDR3 sequences listed, 20% to 30% are singletons. The sequencing used PBMCs, collected before TCRalphabeta/CD19-depleted stem cell transplant. The receptors stem from a boy in the first two years of life with Wiskott-Aldrich syndrome, due to receive a stem cell transplant. CDR3s include the opening cysteine and the closing phenylalanine or tryptophan. D genes are given only for firm matches. Some rows mark clone size as missing; the rest say once, few, many or name a class of expanded clone.

d_gene	len	j_gene	abundance	v_gene	CDR3aa	CDR3nt
NA	14	TRBJ1-6	few	TRBV18	CASSPITGSAPLHF	TGTGCCAGCTCACCTATAACAGGGTCGGCACCCCTCCACTTT
NA	19	TRBJ2-1	NA	TRBV27	CASSLSLPLTGASYNEQFF	TGTGCCAGCAGTTTAAGCCTCCCATTGACGGGAGCAAGCTACAATGAGCAGTTCTTC
TRBD1	16	TRBJ1-2	NA	TRBV4-2	CASSQYGDRADYGHTF	TGTGCCAGCAGCCAATACGGGGACAGGGCCGACTATGGCCACACCTTC
NA	14	TRBJ1-3	NA	TRBV7-9	CASSQPFSGNTIYF	TGTGCCAGCAGCCAGCCTTTCTCTGGAAACACCATATATTTT
NA	15	TRBJ2-2	NA	TRBV9	CASSVSQGWGGELFF	TGTGCCAGCAGCGTCTCACAGGGGTGGGGCGGGGAGCTTTTTTTT
TRBD1	15	TRBJ2-7	NA	TRBV20-1	CSARVFGTGPYEQYF	TGCAGTGCTAGAGTCTTCGGGACAGGGCCCTACGAGCAGTACTTC
TRBD2	17	TRBJ2-5	few	TRBV12-3/TRBV12-4	CASSPRLAGGPQETQYF	TGTGCCAGCAGTCCCCGACTAGCGGGAGGGCCCCAAGAGACCCAGTACTTC
NA	16	TRBJ2-1	few	TRBV5-1	CASSFDRRHTNNEQFF	TGCGCCAGCAGCTTTGACCGCCGGCACACGAACAATGAGCAGTTCTTC
NA	15	TRBJ2-7	NA	TRBV7-2	CASSLATGAGYEQYF	TGTGCCAGCAGCTTAGCCACGGGAGCCGGGTACGAGCAGTACTTC
NA	16	TRBJ2-2	NA	TRBV5-1	CASSLVGQTVTGELFF	TGCGCCAGCAGCTTGGTAGGTCAGACAGTCACCGGGGAGCTGTTTTTT
TRBD2	19	TRBJ2-1	NA	TRBV5-1	CASSVNQAWTSGTYNEQFF	TGCGCCAGCAGCGTCAACCAGGCCTGGACTAGCGGTACTTACAATGAGCAGTTCTTC
NA	17	TRBJ2-7	NA	TRBV3-1	CASSQIGKGRGNYEQYF	TGTGCCAGCAGCCAAATCGGCAAAGGGCGCGGCAACTACGAGCAGTACTTC
NA	15	TRBJ2-2	few	TRBV4-2	CASSQARQNTGELFF	TGTGCCAGCAGCCAAGCCCGACAGAACACCGGGGAGCTGTTTTTT
NA	14	TRBJ1-1	NA	TRBV6-1	CASRSGVLTTEAFF	TGTGCCAGCAGGTCGGGGGTATTGACCACTGAAGCTTTCTTT
TRBD1	13	TRBJ1-2	few	TRBV20-1	CSASTGGFYGYTF	TGCAGTGCGAGCACAGGGGGGTTCTATGGCTACACCTTC
NA	14	TRBJ2-2	many	TRBV5-1	CASSLGTNTGELFF	TGCGCCAGCAGCTTGGGGACAAACACCGGGGAGCTGTTTTTT
NA	13	TRBJ2-1	few	TRBV28	CASSLEQLGAFFF	TGTGCCAGCAGTTTAGAACAACTAGGCGCATTCTTCTTC
TRBD2	15	TRBJ2-3	NA	TRBV2	CASSLAVVRADTQYF	TGTGCCAGCAGTCTAGCGGTCGTGCGGGCAGATACGCAGTATTTT
NA	13	TRBJ1-1	few	TRBV29-1	CSVGPQGITEAFF	TGCAGCGTGGGGCCCCAGGGGATAACTGAAGCTTTCTTT
NA	13	TRBJ2-3	few	TRBV5-1	CASSFGGLDTQYF	TGCGCCAGCAGCTTCGGGGGTTTGGATACGCAGTATTTT
NA	14	TRBJ2-3	NA	TRBV5-1	CASSLGHRTDTQYF	TGCGCCAGCAGCTTGGGTCACCGCACAGATACGCAGTATTTT
NA	12	TRBJ2-1	NA	TRBV20-1	CSASRLYNEQFF	TGCAGTGCTAGTAGACTCTACAATGAGCAGTTCTTC
NA	16	TRBJ2-5	few	TRBV7-7	CASSLSSTRLAGTQYF	TGTGCCAGCAGCTTATCATCCACGCGACTGGCGGGGACCCAGTACTTC
NA	16	TRBJ2-2	NA	TRBV6-5	CASSYYGIPNTGELFF	TGTGCCAGCAGTTACTACGGGATTCCAAACACCGGGGAGCTGTTTTTT
NA	14	TRBJ2-5	few	TRBV10-3	CAISDLIAQETQYF	TGTGCCATCAGTGATTTAATAGCCCAAGAGACCCAGTACTTC
NA	15	TRBJ2-5	NA	TRBV10-3	CAISESRIYQETQYF	TGTGCCATCAGTGAGTCGCGAATCTACCAAGAGACCCAGTACTTC
NA	14	TRBJ2-7	NA	TRBV20-1	CSARDWPRGLEQYF	TGCAGTGCTAGAGATTGGCCCCGGGGCCTAGAGCAGTACTTC
TRBD1	15	TRBJ1-5	NA	TRBV5-1	CASSLDGQETQPQHF	TGCGCCAGCAGCTTGGATGGACAGGAGACACAGCCCCAGCATTTT
TRBD2	19	TRBJ2-7	NA	TRBV4-1	CASSGRREFESVPPYEQYF	TGCGCCAGCAGCGGACGGCGGGAGTTCGAATCGGTTCCCCCATACGAGCAGTACTTC
TRBD2	15	TRBJ2-1	few	TRBV24-1	CATSAGGSGGDEQFF	TGTGCCACCAGTGCGGGGGGGAGTGGAGGGGATGAGCAGTTCTTC
TRBD1	16	TRBJ2-7	NA	TRBV25-1	CASSEPGTGLYYEQYF	TGTGCCAGCAGTGAACCCGGGACAGGGTTATACTACGAGCAGTACTTC
NA	11	TRBJ2-5	few	TRBV30	CAWSSGVAQYF	TGTGCCTGGAGTAGTGGGGTGGCCCAGTACTTC
TRBD1	15	TRBJ1-3	NA	TRBV12-3/TRBV12-4	CASRQGGISGNTIYF	TGTGCCAGCAGGCAAGGGGGCATCAGTGGAAACACCATATATTTT
TRBD1	12	TRBJ2-1	few	TRBV24-1	CATSEPDRVLFF	TGTGCCACCAGTGAGCCGGACAGGGTCCTGTTCTTC
NA	16	TRBJ2-1	NA	TRBV24-1	CATSDSGGKPYNEQFF	TGTGCCACCAGTGATTCTGGCGGGAAACCCTACAATGAGCAGTTCTTC
NA	15	TRBJ1-2	NA	TRBV5-1	CASSLDRDFGYGYTF	TGCGCCAGCAGCTTGGACAGGGATTTCGGGTATGGCTACACCTTC
NA	16	TRBJ1-5	few	TRBV7-6	CASRSTGTTFNQPQHF	TGTGCCAGCAGGTCTACCGGGACAACCTTTAATCAGCCCCAGCATTTT
TRBD1	13	TRBJ1-1	NA	TRBV20-1	CSAMEATGGRAFF	TGCAGTGCTATGGAGGCCACAGGGGGCCGAGCTTTCTTT
NA	14	TRBJ2-1	few	TRBV20-1	CSARVGAGYNEQFF	TGCAGTGCTAGAGTAGGAGCGGGCTACAATGAGCAGTTCTTC
TRBD1	14	TRBJ2-7	many	TRBV5-1	CASTRQGGSYEQYF	TGCGCCAGCACGCGACAGGGGGGATCCTACGAGCAGTACTTC
TRBD1	15	TRBJ2-7	NA	TRBV12-3/TRBV12-4	CASSSHTGGLYEQYF	TGTGCCAGCAGTTCACATACAGGGGGCCTCTACGAGCAGTACTTC
NA	19	TRBJ2-7	NA	TRBV11-2	CASSQSPGPTKGWAYEQYF	TGTGCCAGCAGTCAATCCCCCGGGCCGACTAAGGGGTGGGCCTACGAGCAGTACTTC
TRBD2	16	TRBJ2-3	once	TRBV7-2	CASRSTSGRPRDTQYF	TGTGCCAGCAGATCAACGAGCGGGAGGCCACGAGATACGCAGTATTTT
NA	16	TRBJ1-3	once	TRBV5-1	CASSQRLIGPGNTIYF	TGCGCCAGCAGTCAAAGACTCATAGGCCCTGGAAACACCATATATTTT
NA	16	TRBJ1-1	NA	TRBV5-8	CASSLLGSSMNTEAFF	TGTGCCAGCAGCTTGCTTGGGTCCTCCATGAACACTGAAGCTTTCTTT
TRBD1	13	TRBJ1-5	few	TRBV28	CATLTGGNQPQHF	TGTGCCACCCTCACAGGGGGCAATCAGCCCCAGCATTTT
NA	17	TRBJ2-1	NA	TRBV15	CATSRDPNSIAYNEQFF	TGTGCCACCAGCAGAGATCCAAACAGTATAGCCTACAATGAGCAGTTCTTC